This T cell receptor (beta chain) stems from a study of T cells in Graves' hyperthyroidism and ophthalmopathy. Study results and caveats: Most clonotypes expanded in the thyroid (above 0.001) were also present in blood. Ophthalmopathy was model-predicted a median approximately six months pre-onset.

Germline CDR1 is SGHRS and CDR2 is YFSETQ. This CDR3 is 15 amino acids long. As regards this clonotype: The antigen is unknown. The junction differs from germline at one of its ends, possibly a read error.

Patients having uncontrolled infection, another autoimmune disease, pregnancy or lactation were not included. TCR beta CDR3 regions were amplified from RNA. First-round RT-PCR of the TCR CDR3 relied on the HTBI primer set. TCRdb re-called the multiplex PCR reads through MiXCR, storing one row per CDR3 protein. The table lists around 620,000 distinct CDR3 sequences, 46% of them singletons. Sequencing was done on a sample of peripheral blood or thyroid tissue (not recorded which). The clonotype was recovered from an adult woman with Graves' disease, either hyperthyroidism or ophthalmopathy (not recorded which). The chain employs TRBV5-1 and TRBJ1-1; no reliable D call. The CDR3 loop reads CASSGRVNLNTEAFF. The CDR3 DNA follows: TGCGCCAGCAGCGGGAGGGTTAACTTGAACACTGAAGCCTTCTTT. Full variable domain (rest looked up from reference TRBV5-1 and TRBJ1-1): KAGVTQTPRYLIKTRGQQVTLSCSPISGHRSVSWYQQTPGQGLQFLFEYFSETQRNKGNFPGRFSGRQFSNSRSEMNVSTLELGDSALYLCASSGRVNLNTEAFFGQGTRLTVV.